A single T cell receptor (beta chain) is shown here with its context. Investigators profiled TCR beta VDJ and CDR3 from genomic DNA template. Each CDR3 protein is one row after TCRdb ran MiXCR on the reads. The data show about 160,000 distinct CDR3 sequences, 48% seen once. This entry is derived from a study of CD8+CD57+ T cells in acquired aplastic anemia. Germline V gene data show CDR1 as SEHNR and CDR2 as FQNEAQ (reference sequence). This CDR3 comprises 13 residues. Trimming took 5 bases from V and 4 from J, leaving 11 bases between them. CD8+CD57+ cell expansion, shown by flow cytometry, had occurred in the patients selected for sequencing.

Sequencing used sorted CD4+, CD8+, or CD8+CD57+ T cells (not recorded which) from PBMCs. The gene calls are TRBV7-9 and TRBJ1-2; possible D gene TRBD1, 6 bases. This TCR was sampled from a human donor with aplastic anemia. The CDR3 coding sequence is TGTGCCAGCAGCGTAGGGGGGGGCTATGGCTACACCTTC. This gives the protein CASSVGGGYGYTF. The whole variable domain, filled in from reference TRBV7-9 and TRBJ1-2, reads DTGVSQNPRHKITKRGQNVTFRCDPISEHNRLYWYRQTLGQGPEFLTYFQNEAQLEKSRLLSDRFSAERPKGSFSTLEIQRTEQGDSAMYLCASSVGGGYGYTFGSGTRLTVV.